The sequence of this TCR beta chain was determined in a study of cytomegalovirus exposure and HLA in healthy donors. The study, taken as a whole, reports: It was taken for granted in presence/absence analyses that sequencing depth across donors was roughly uniform. Later on, a genetic analysis was performed. It linked a missense variant in DCLRE1C with V- and J-gene trimming of TCR beta. Cytomegalovirus status, reportedly, was diagnosed with high specificity and sensitivity by the classifier.

This clone was detected only a few times. As yet, its antigen is unknown. Primers: 60 Vbeta forward and 13 Jbeta reverse. Method: immunoSEQ multiplex PCR; TCRdb's copy keeps in-frame clones and lacks some. The sample has about 170,000 clones, approximately 86% seen once. V dropped 0 bases and J dropped 5 bases, with 10 bases sitting between them. CDR3 length equals 14 residues. The germline V gene encodes CDR1 KGHSH and CDR2 LQKENI. The receptor's source is a male donor in good health and CMV-seronegative. Sequences were obtained from PBMCs. V is TRBV18 and J is TRBJ1-1; D ambiguous. Here the CDR3 reads CASSPPMTETEAFF. The CDR3 DNA follows: TGTGCCAGCTCACCACCGATGACGGAGACTGAAGCTTTCTTT.